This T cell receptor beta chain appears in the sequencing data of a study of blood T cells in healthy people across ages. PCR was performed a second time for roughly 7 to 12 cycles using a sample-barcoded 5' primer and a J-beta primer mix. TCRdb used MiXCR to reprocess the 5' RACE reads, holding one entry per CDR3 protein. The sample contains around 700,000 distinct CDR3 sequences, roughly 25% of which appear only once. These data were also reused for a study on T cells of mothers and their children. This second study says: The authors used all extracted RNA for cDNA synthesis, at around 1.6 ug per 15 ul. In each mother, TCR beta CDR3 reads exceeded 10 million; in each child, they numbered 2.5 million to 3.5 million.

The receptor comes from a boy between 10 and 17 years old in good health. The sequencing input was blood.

The CDR3: CASRSHGGVQETQYF. CDR3 coding DNA: TGTGCCAGCAGATCCCACGGGGGCGTCCAAGAGACCCAGTACTTC. The chain joins TRBV6-5 to TRBJ2-5, with D perhaps TRBD1 or TRBD2 (6 bases each). Trimming stripped 6 bases from V and 1 base from J, with 15 bases between. Germline CDR1 is MNHEY and CDR2 is SVGAGI. CDR3 size: 15 residues.